What follows are 12 T cell receptor beta chains derived from one specimen sequenced in a study of a mutant IDH1 vaccine in newly diagnosed glioma. Time point of the sample: baseline, week 1 (first vaccination visit). The treatment denotes: pre-vaccination baseline after standard-of-care therapy. Sequenced by immunoSEQ multiplex PCR; TCRdb stores in-frame clones only, minus some. Of some 90,000 clones in the sample, 82% were seen once. The source material was PBMCs, sampled from a glioma patient treated with radiotherapy, temozolomide or both. The receptors here all came from a man aged 35 to 55 with glioma. Some clones in this sample may be carry-over from other donors' samples.

V gene TRBV30 combines with J gene TRBJ1-4; 9 bases align to TRBD1. Germline CDR1 GTSNPN, CDR2 SVGIG (reference sequence). The CDR3 consists of 15 residues. Germline trimming cut 4 bases from V and 2 bases from J; bases unmatched to any gene: 5. For the CDR3, the DNA is TGTGCCTGGAACCGGGACAGGGACACTAATGAAAAACTGTTTTTT. It translates to CAWNRDRDTNEKLFF.

The chain combines TRBV6-1 with TRBJ1-5; D is ambiguous. With 0 bases removed from V and 4 bases from J, the gap between germline ends came to 1 base. CDR1 MNHNS and CDR2 SASEGT come from the germline V gene. The CDR3 loop spans 12 amino acids. The CDR3 reads CASSEANQPQHF. The DNA for the CDR3 is TGTGCCAGCAGTGAAGCTAATCAGCCCCAGCATTTT.

The chain has TRBV20-1 and TRBJ2-7, with TRBD2 matching over 8 bases. The germline gives CDR1 DFQATT, CDR2 SNEGSKA (reference sequence). This CDR3 contains 11 residues. Losses at the gene ends were 5 bases for V and 6 bases for J; bases not matched to a gene: 3. The CDR3, as DNA: TGCAGTGCTCGGGGGGGGACCGAGCAGTACTTC. Translating gives CSARGGTEQYF.

This rearrangement joins TRBV18 to TRBJ2-7; TRBD2 matches at 12 bases. V lost 9 bases and J lost 6; bases outside the gene matches: 12. Germline V lookup: CDR1 KGHSH, CDR2 LQKENI. The CDR3 is 15 residues long. The CDR3 reads CASRGLLAGGREQYF. CDR3 nucleotides: TGTGCCAGTCGGGGCTTACTAGCGGGGGGACGCGAGCAGTACTTC.

The rearrangement joins TRBV2 to TRBJ2-7; 7 bases agree with TRBD1. This CDR3 is built from 14 residues. CDR1 and CDR2 from the germline V gene are SNHLY and FYNNEI. The junction had 10 bases not matched to a gene; V was cut back by 7 bases and J by 4 bases. The CDR3 here is CASMLGRGLYEQYF. CDR3 nucleotide sequence: TGTGCCAGCATGCTCGGCAGGGGGTTATACGAGCAGTACTTC.

This sequence joins TRBV29-1 and TRBJ2-3, with TRBD1 as a possible D gene (5 bases). V gave up 8 bases and J gave up 3 bases, with 15 bases separating them. The CDR3 is made up of 13 amino acids. In germline, CDR1 is SQVTM, CDR2 ANQGSEA. The CDR3 loop reads CSLLWAGTDTQYF. Here the CDR3 DNA reads TGCAGCTTATTATGGGCAGGGACAGATACGCAGTATTTT.

This clone came up once. The chain is built from TRBV27 and TRBJ2-7; D is perhaps TRBD2 (6 bases). Germline values: CDR1 MNHEY, CDR2 SMNVEV (reference sequence). V lost 8 bases and J lost 4, with 15 bases in between. This CDR3 is 13 amino acids long. Here the CDR3 DNA reads TGTGCCAGCGCCTATGGGGGGTTTTACGAGCAGTACTTC. Protein: CASAYGGFYEQYF.

The chain carries TRBV7-9 and TRBJ2-5; perhaps TRBD2 as D (5 bases). V lost 5 bases, J lost 4 bases, and 23 bases lay in between. Germline CDR1 SEHNR, CDR2 FQNEAQ (reference sequence). The CDR3 has 17 amino acids. The CDR3 loop is CASSLPGITSFGETQYF. The CDR3 region has the DNA TGTGCCAGCAGCCTACCCGGGATAACTAGTTTTGGAGAGACCCAGTACTTC.

The chain joins TRBV6-5 to TRBJ2-3, with 10 bases aligning to TRBD2. The V segment lost 5 bases and the J segment 4 bases; nucleotides outside the gene matches: 6. There are 15 residues in the CDR3. From germline, CDR1 is MNHEY and CDR2 SVGAGI. The CDR3 loop is CASSNPSGGSDTQYF. In DNA form, the CDR3 reads TGTGCCAGCAGTAACCCTAGCGGGGGCTCAGATACGCAGTATTTT.

This clone was counted once. DNA for the CDR3: TGTGCTAGTGGTCTAGCCCAGACAGGGCCATTGGAGCAGCCCCAGCATTTT. Translation: CASGLAQTGPLEQPQHF. This chain uses TRBV12-5 with TRBJ1-5; TRBD1 matches 7 bases. The ends lost 5 bases at V and 7 bases at J; junction bases unmatched: 17. The CDR3 is 17 residues long. From germline, CDR1 is LGHNT and CDR2 FRNRAP.

This sequence joins TRBV4-1 and TRBJ1-2; a weak D match, TRBD1 (6 bases). Germline CDR1 reads MGHRA; CDR2 reads YSYEKL. The V and J ends lost 5 bases and 2 bases respectively, with 15 bases between them. The CDR3 has 15 amino acids. CDR3 sequence reads: CASSTQGGPNYGYTF. CDR3 bases: TGCGCCAGCAGCACACAGGGAGGGCCGAACTATGGCTACACCTTC.

V usage is TRBV5-4 and J usage is TRBJ1-2, with D perhaps TRBD1 (6 bases). This CDR3 is 15 amino acids long. V lost 2 bases, J lost 4 bases, and 15 bases lay in between. Per the germline V gene, CDR1 is SGHNT and CDR2 is YYREEE (reference sequence). The CDR3 loop reads CASSFYRDTLYGYTF. The DNA of the CDR3 is TGTGCCAGCAGCTTTTACCGGGACACCCTCTATGGCTACACCTTC. The whole variable domain, filled in from reference TRBV5-4 and TRBJ1-2, reads ETGVTQSPTHLIKTRGQQVTLRCSSQSGHNTVSWYQQALGQGPQFIFQYYREEENGRGNFPPRFSGLQFPNYSSELNVNALELDDSALYLCASSFYRDTLYGYTFGSGTRLTVV.